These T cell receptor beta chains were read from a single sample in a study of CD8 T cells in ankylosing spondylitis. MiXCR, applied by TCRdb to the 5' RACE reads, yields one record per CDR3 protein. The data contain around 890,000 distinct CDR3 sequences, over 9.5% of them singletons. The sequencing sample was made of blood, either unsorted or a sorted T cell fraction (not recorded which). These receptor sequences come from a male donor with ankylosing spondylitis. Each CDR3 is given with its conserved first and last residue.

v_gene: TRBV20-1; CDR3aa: CSAGRGNYGYTF
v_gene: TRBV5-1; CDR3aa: CASRDRAATEAFF
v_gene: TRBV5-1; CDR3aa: CASSLTTGPRTGELFF
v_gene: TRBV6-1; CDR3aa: CASSPPRGNYGYTF
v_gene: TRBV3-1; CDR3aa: CASSQDRGTYGYTF
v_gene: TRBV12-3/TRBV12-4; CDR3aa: CASSSSSRNTEAFF
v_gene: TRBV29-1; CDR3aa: CSSNDGGRTDTQYF
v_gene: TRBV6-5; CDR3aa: CASSSTSGGSYNEQFF
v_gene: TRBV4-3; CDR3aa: CASSQAEGQGWDEQFF
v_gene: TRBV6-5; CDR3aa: CASSYSNYRTGANVLTF
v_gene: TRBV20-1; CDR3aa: CSARDLGGLRQAQYF
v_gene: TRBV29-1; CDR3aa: CSVAGNHRGVVSEAFF
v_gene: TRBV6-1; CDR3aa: CASSEFRTERGYGYTF
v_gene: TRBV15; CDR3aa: CATSRDPGSRNSPLHF
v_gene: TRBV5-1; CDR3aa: CASSLLAPGADTQYF
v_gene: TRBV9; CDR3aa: CASSSRLMNTEAFF
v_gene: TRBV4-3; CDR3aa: CASSQARVTSYEQYF
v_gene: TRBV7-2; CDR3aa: CASSSWTPMNTEAFF
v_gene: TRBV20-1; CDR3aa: CSASILAGSSYEQYF
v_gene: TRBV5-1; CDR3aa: CASSLAGTESETQYF
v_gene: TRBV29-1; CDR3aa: CSVKSQGKNTGELFF
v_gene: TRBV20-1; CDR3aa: CSARGVAGVYEQYF
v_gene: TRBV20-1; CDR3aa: CLLGGENLYEQYF
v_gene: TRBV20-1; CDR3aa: CSAGQGVVASGRYSYEQYF
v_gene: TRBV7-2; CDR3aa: CASSFGDENIQYF
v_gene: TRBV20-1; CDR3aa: CSASPISYEQYF
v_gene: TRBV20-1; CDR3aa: CSARGGVQYEQYF
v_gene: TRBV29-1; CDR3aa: CSFTKLTGVIYEQYF
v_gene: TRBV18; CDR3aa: CASSPPRGPLHF
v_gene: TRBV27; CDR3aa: CASSVDRGTDTQYF
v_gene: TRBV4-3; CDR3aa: CASSQEGQGLGGYTF
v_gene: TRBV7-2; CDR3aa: CASRENRYWNTEAFF
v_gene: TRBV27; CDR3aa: CASTQGRGVPNSPLHF
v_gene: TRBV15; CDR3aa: CATSRDLTSGRTDTQYF
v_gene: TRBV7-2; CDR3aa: CASSLMGQGTNEQYF
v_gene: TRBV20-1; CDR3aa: CSAGPGNNSPLHF